This T cell receptor beta chain came from a study of control samples from healthy donors and cancer patients. V was clipped by 3 bases and J by 8 bases, with 16 bases between them. The CDR3 consists of 15 residues. Germline CDR1 reads MNHEY; CDR2 reads SVGEGT. Here immunoSEQ multiplex PCR was the method, and the copy in TCRdb shows in-frame clones only, minus some. The sample contains 150,000 or so clones, just over 90% of which appear only once. The sample comprised blood. The chain joins TRBV6-2 or TRBV6-3 to TRBJ1-4; D unclear. The TCR comes from an older woman in good health. The CDR3 loop is CASSYGDLNSEKLFF. DNA of the CDR3: TGTGCCAGCAGTTATGGAGACCTAAACTCAGAAAAACTGTTTTTT.